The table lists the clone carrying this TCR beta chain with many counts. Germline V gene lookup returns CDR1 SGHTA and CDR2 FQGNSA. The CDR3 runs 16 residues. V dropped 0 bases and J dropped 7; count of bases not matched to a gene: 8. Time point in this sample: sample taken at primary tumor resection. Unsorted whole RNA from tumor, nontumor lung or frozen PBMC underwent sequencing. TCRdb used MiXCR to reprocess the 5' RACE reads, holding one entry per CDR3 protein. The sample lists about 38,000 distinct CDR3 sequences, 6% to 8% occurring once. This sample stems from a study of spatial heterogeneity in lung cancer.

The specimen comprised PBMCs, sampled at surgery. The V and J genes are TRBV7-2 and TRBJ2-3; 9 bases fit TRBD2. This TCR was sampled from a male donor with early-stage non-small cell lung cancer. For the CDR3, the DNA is TGTGCCAGCAGCTTAGCCGGCGGGAGGGCCGGAAATACGCAGTATTTT. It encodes CASSLAGGRAGNTQYF.